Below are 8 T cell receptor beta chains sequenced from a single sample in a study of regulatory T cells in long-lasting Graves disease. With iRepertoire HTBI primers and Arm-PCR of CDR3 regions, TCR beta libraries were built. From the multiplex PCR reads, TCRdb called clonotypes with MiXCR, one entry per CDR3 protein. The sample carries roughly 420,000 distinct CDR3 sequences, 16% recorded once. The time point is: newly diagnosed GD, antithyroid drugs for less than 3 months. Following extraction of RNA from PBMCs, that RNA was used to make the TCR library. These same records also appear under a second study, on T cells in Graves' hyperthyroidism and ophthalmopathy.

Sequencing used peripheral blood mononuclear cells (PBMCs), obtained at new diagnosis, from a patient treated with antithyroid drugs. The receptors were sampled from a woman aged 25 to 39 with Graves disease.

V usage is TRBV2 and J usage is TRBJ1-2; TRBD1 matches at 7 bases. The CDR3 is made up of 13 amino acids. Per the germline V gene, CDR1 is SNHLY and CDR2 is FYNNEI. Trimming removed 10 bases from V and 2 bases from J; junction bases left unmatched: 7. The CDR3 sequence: CANSDRENYGYTF. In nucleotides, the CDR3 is TGTGCCAACTCCGACAGGGAGAACTATGGCTACACCTTC.

The CDR3: CASSQGNRGGTQYF. CDR3 bases: TGTGCCAGCAGCCAGGGGAACAGGGGAGGGACCCAGTACTTC. The chain uses TRBV11-3 and TRBJ2-5; D perhaps matches TRBD1 (7 bases). Trimming shortened V by 5 bases and J by 7 bases, and 17 bases separated the two germline ends. The CDR3 extends over 14 amino acids. Germline V CDR1 and CDR2: SGHNT, YENEEA.

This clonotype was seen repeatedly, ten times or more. CDR3 nucleotides: TGTGCCAGCAGAGGGCCAGGGGTCCAAGAGACCCAGTACTTC. Its protein is CASRGPGVQETQYF. The chain uses TRBV2 and TRBJ2-5, with D possibly being TRBD1 (6 bases). The V gene lost 6 bases and the J gene lost 1 base, with 12 bases spanning the gap. The CDR3 loop spans 14 amino acids. The germline V gene has CDR1 SNHLY and CDR2 FYNNEI. The full variable domain, completed using reference TRBV2 and TRBJ2-5, is EPEVTQTPSHQVTQMGQEVILRCVPISNHLYFYWYRQILGQKVEFLVSFYNNEISEKSEIFDDQFSVERPDGSNFTLKIRSTKLEDSAMYFCASRGPGVQETQYFGPGTRLLVL.

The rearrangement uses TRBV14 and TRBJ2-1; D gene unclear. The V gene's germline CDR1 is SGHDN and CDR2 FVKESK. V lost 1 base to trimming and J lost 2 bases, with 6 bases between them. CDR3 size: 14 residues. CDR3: CASSQVYPYNEQFF. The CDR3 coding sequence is TGTGCCAGCAGCCAAGTCTACCCCTACAATGAGCAGTTCTTC.

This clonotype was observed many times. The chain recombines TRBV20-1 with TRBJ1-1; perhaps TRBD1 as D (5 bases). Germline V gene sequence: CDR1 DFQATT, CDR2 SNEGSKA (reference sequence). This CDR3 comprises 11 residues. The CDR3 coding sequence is TGCAGCGCAAGGGGAGAGACTGAAGCTTTCTTT. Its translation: CSARGETEAFF.

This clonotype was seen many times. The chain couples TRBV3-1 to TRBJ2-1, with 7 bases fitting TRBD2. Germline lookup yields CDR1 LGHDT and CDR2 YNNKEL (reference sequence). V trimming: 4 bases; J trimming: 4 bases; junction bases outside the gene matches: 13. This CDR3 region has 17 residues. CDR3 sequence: CASSPPNQPGGYNEQFF. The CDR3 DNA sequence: TGTGCCAGCAGCCCCCCCAATCAACCGGGGGGATACAATGAGCAGTTCTTC.

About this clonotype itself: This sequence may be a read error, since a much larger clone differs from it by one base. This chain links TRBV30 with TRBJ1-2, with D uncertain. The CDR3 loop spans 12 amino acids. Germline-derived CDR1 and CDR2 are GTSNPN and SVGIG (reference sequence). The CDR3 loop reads CAIDADNYGFTF. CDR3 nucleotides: TGTGCAATCGACGCGGATAACTATGGCTTCACCTTC.

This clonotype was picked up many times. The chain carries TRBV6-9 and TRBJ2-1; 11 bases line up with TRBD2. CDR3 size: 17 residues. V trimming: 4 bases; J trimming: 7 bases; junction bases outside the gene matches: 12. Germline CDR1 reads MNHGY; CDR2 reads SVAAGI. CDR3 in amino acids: CASSSGGLAASRNEQFF. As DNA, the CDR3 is TGTGCCAGCAGTTCTGGGGGACTAGCGGCAAGTAGGAATGAGCAGTTCTTC.